Listed below are T cell receptor beta chains from one sample, sequenced in a study of tumor and adjacent non-tumor tissue in lung cancer. TCRdb passed the multiplex PCR reads through MiXCR, listing each CDR3 protein once. The sample consists of about 77,000 distinct CDR3 sequences, more than 65% of them appearing once. The material sequenced was distant non-tumor lung tissue. The source is a man between 65 and 85 years old with non-small cell lung cancer. The CDR3 runs from the conserved cysteine through the conserved F or W. Each record gives: J gene, V gene, CDR3 protein.

TRBJ1-2 | TRBV6-1 | CASTARDRNGDGYTF
TRBJ1-1 | TRBV28 | CASSLWMARAAEAFF
TRBJ2-3 | TRBV11-2 | CASSSRWDTQYF
TRBJ2-7 | TRBV4-1 | CASSRGIGRASEQYF
TRBJ1-1 | TRBV5-1 | CASSQATGGMNTEAFF
TRBJ2-7 | TRBV5-6 | CASNLEPRCSHEQYF
TRBJ1-2 | TRBV29-1 | CSVEDQDGSNSGYTF
TRBJ2-3 | TRBV11-3 | CVSSPLSSTDTRYF
TRBJ2-6 | TRBV6-5 | CASSSGRGGSGANVLTF
TRBJ2-7 | TRBV18 | CASSIRQGNEQYF
TRBJ2-2 | TRBV11-2 | CASGLVGTGIGEELFF
TRBJ2-1 | TRBV29-1 | CSVENPNPTVRTGPLSGRFDEQFF
TRBJ1-1 | TRBV29-1 | CSVGGERGLTIGAFF
TRBJ2-2 | TRBV7-9 | CDSSRTSGGLGTGELLF
TRBJ2-1 | TRBV10-2 | CASRYPGPSSNEQFF
TRBJ2-1 | TRBV11-3 | CTISSDPSYNEQFF
TRBJ1-3 | TRBV29-1 | CSGSTGNTIYF
TRBJ2-7 | TRBV7-8 | CASSEPHGEQYF
TRBJ2-1 | TRBV12-3/TRBV12-4 | CASSWGGWGRGREQFF
TRBJ2-3 | TRBV10-2 | CASKEGGTDKHYF
TRBJ2-3 | TRBV10-3 | CTIIGGTGNTDTQYF
TRBJ2-2 | TRBV11-3 | CASSRLLARNTRELSF